Shown below are 11 T cell receptor beta chains from a single sample sequenced in a study of beta chain features in type 1 diabetes. Study observations and caveats: When Type 1 diabetes patients were examined, their TCRB CDR3s proved moderately but significantly shorter in all four CD4+ subsets.

Sequencing targeted expressed TCRB transcripts, as all isolated RNA had been reverse transcribed. Profiling relied on immunoSEQ multiplex PCR, and the TCRdb table lists in-frame clones only, not all of them. The top ten hold around 1.4% of the sample, which has about 150,000 clones, approximately 13% seen once. No cognate antigen is known for these TCRs. Sequenced material: central memory CD4+ T cells from blood. Receptors were obtained from a man between 18 and 29 years old with type 1 diabetes.

This clone has at least ten counts. In DNA form, the CDR3 reads TGTGCCAGCAGCTTAGACCAGGGGGGGAATTCACCCCTCCACTTT. The encoded protein is CASSLDQGGNSPLHF. This chain joins TRBV7-6 and TRBJ1-6; TRBD1 matches at 7 bases. The V segment lost 1 base and the J segment 7 bases; nucleotides outside the gene matches: 4. CDR1 and CDR2 from the germline V gene are SGHVS and FNYEAQ. This CDR3 comprises 15 residues.

This chain connects TRBV7-7 to TRBJ2-3, with 8 nucleotides matching TRBD1. Germline V CDR1 and CDR2: SSHAT, FNYEAQ (reference sequence). J gave up 6 bases and V 6 bases, and 5 bases lay outside the gene matches. The length of the CDR3 is 13 residues. In DNA, the CDR3 is TGTGCCAGCAGACCTACAGGGGGGGATACGCAGTATTTT. Its protein product is CASRPTGGDTQYF.

This clone appeared once. The CDR3 DNA is TGTGCCAGCAGCTCCCAGGGGGGGACATCTAATGAAAAACTGTTTTTT. Protein sequence: CASSSQGGTSNEKLFF. The gene calls are TRBV7-2 and TRBJ1-4, with TRBD1 matching 7 bases. V trimming: 4 bases; J trimming: 3 bases; junction bases outside the gene matches: 8. The CDR3 runs to 16 residues. The germline CDR1 and CDR2 sequences are SGHTA and FQGNSA. Complete variable domain (other parts from reference TRBV7-2 and TRBJ1-4): GAGVSQSPSNKVTEKGKDVELRCDPISGHTALYWYRQSLGQGLEFLIYFQGNSAPDKSGLPSDRFSAERTGGSVSTLTIQRTQQEDSAVYLCASSSQGGTSNEKLFFGSGTQLSVL.

This clone was found many times. The chain carries TRBV7-2 and TRBJ2-3; the match to TRBD2 covers 8 bases. This CDR3 has 15 residues. Trimming at V came to 5 bases and at J to 5 bases, leaving 9 bases not matched to a gene. CDR1 and CDR2 (germline): SGHTA, FQGNSA. The CDR3 loop is CASSPREGRIDTQYF. The CDR3 coding sequence is TGTGCCAGCAGCCCACGGGAGGGGCGTATAGATACGCAGTATTTT.

This clone was counted only a few times. The V call is TRBV27, the J call TRBJ1-4, with D hard to call. Trimming removed 0 bases from V and 5 bases from J, with 7 bases in between. This CDR3 is 14 amino acids long. Per the germline V gene, CDR1 is MNHEY and CDR2 is SMNVEV (reference sequence). CDR3 sequence reads: CASSLSVSNEKLFF. For the CDR3, the DNA is TGTGCCAGCAGTTTATCGGTGTCAAATGAAAAACTGTTTTTT.

In this sample, this clone turned up a few times. V usage is TRBV6-5 and J usage is TRBJ1-2, with TRBD1 as a possible D gene (5 bases). Per the germline V gene, CDR1 is MNHEY and CDR2 is SVGAGI. The CDR3 has 15 amino acids. Trimming took 2 bases from V and 6 from J, leaving 16 bases between them. The CDR3 DNA is TGTGCCAGCAGTTACACAGGCCTAAGCGGCAATGGCTACACCTTC. Its protein product is CASSYTGLSGNGYTF.

The chain is built from TRBV11-2 and TRBJ2-1, with D possibly matching TRBD2 (5 bases). Germline V gene sequence: CDR1 SGHAT, CDR2 FQNNGV. V shed 3 bases and J shed 7 bases, with 16 bases lying between them. The CDR3 runs to 15 residues. The chain's CDR3 is CASSLIGGEGNEQFF. CDR3 nucleotides: TGTGCCAGCAGCTTGATAGGTGGCGAGGGAAATGAGCAGTTCTTC.

This clone appeared many times. Other DNA sequences of this sample code for an identical CDR3. The V gene is TRBV14, the J gene TRBJ2-3; possibly TRBD2 for D (6 bases). V was trimmed by 10 bases and J by 3 bases, leaving 11 bases between them. The germline CDR1 and CDR2 sequences are SGHDN and FVKESK. The CDR3 sequence is 12 residues long. The CDR3 coding sequence is TGTGCCACAGGTGGGGGGACAGATACGCAGTATTTT. Its protein product is CATGGGTDTQYF.

This clone turned up a few times. The chain is built from TRBV10-3 and TRBJ2-5, with 9 bases matching TRBD1. Germline CDR1 is ENHRY and CDR2 is SYGVKD. The CDR3 contains 14 residues. Trimming took 6 bases from V and 2 from J; bases not matched to a gene: 4. Here the CDR3 reads CAISGQGMQETQYF. DNA for the CDR3: TGTGCCATCAGCGGACAGGGGATGCAAGAGACCCAGTACTTC.

This clone was detected a few times. The rearrangement links TRBV7-2 to TRBJ2-2, with a tentative D call TRBD1 (6 bases). V was shortened by 1 base and J by 1 base, with 10 bases between the two germline ends. The CDR3 is 16 residues long. The V gene's germline CDR1 is SGHTA and CDR2 FQGNSA. In DNA, the CDR3 is TGTGCCAGCAGCTTAGGTGGACAGAGGAACACCGGGGAGCTGTTTTTT. Encoded protein: CASSLGGQRNTGELFF.

V gene TRBV6-4 combines with J gene TRBJ1-2, with D perhaps matching TRBD1 (6 bases). This CDR3 has 11 amino acids. V was trimmed by 9 bases and J by 2 bases, leaving 7 bases between them. The germline gives CDR1 MRHNA, CDR2 SNTAGT. The CDR3 DNA sequence: TGTGCCAGACAGGGAAACTATGGCTACACCTTC. Residues: CARQGNYGYTF.